The source of this TCR beta chain is a study of shared clonotypes between healthy human individuals. Clones were sequenced by immunoSEQ multiplex PCR, and TCRdb holds only the in-frame ones, with some missing. The table lists more than 1.2 million clones, approximately 98.5% of them singletons. Germline-derived CDR1 and CDR2 are SGHNT and YYREEE (reference sequence). The CDR3 totals 14 residues. With 4 bases clipped from V and 2 bases from J, the junction kept 4 bases outside the gene matches. Sequenced material: naive CD4+ T cells sorted from blood. Sample subset: CD45RA+ positively selected. This TCR was sampled from a man aged 30 to 39 in good health. The rearrangement links TRBV5-4 to TRBJ2-7, with 9 bases lining up with TRBD1. CDR3 region: CASSTRTGAYEQYF. CDR3 sequence (DNA): TGTGCCAGCAGCACACGGACAGGGGCCTACGAGCAGTACTTC.